The T cell receptor beta chain under discussion was sequenced for a study of T cells in Graves' hyperthyroidism and ophthalmopathy. Study observations and caveats: A model built on 13 V-J features separated ophthalmopathy from stable hyperthyroidism.

The hyperthyroidism was newly diagnosed and had lasted under 2 months; the patients were aged 18 to 65. Blood was drawn at first hyperthyroidism diagnosis, before any ophthalmopathy symptoms. Fresh 10 ml peripheral blood yielded PBMCs. This clonotype was counted many times. Its target is unknown. TCR beta CDR3 region amplification was performed from RNA transcripts. TCR CDR3 regions were first amplified by RT-PCR with HTBI primers. TCRdb used MiXCR to reprocess the multiplex PCR reads, holding one entry per CDR3 protein. This sample has roughly 360,000 distinct CDR3 sequences, with roughly 12% found just once. Germline assignment: CDR1 SEHNR and CDR2 FQNEAQ (reference sequence). Trimming left V 4 bases short and J 1 base short, with 10 bases between. The CDR3 sequence is 14 residues long.

What was sequenced was blood. The chain is built from TRBV7-9 and TRBJ1-1; no reliable D call. This sequence was found in a young man with Graves' hyperthyroidism that later progressed to Graves' ophthalmopathy. The CDR3 sequence: CASSYPYKNTEAFF. The CDR3 nucleotides read TGTGCCAGCAGCTACCCTTATAAGAACACTGAAGCTTTCTTT.